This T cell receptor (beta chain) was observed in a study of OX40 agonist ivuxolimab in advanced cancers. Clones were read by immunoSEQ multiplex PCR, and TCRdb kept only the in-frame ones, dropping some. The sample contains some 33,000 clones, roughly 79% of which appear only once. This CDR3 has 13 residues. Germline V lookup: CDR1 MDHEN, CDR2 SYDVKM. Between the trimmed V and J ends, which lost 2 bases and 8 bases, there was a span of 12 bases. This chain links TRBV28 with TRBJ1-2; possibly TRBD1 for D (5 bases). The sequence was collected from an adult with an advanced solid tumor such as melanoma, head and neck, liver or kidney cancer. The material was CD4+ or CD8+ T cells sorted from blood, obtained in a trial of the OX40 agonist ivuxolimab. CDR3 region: CASSLIRQGGYTF. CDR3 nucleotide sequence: TGTGCCAGCAGTTTAATCCGGCAGGGAGGCTACACCTTC.